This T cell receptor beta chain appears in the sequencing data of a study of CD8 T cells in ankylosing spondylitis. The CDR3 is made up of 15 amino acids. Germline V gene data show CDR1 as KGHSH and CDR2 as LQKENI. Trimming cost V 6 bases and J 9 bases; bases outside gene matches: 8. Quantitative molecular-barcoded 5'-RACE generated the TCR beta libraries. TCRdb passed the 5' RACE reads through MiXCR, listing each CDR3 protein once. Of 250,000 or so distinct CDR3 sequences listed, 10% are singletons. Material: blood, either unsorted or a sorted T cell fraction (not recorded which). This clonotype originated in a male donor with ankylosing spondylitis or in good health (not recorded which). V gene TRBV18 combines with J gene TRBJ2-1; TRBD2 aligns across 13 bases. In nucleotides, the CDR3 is TGTGCCAGCTCTTCCGGGACTAGCGGGGAGACTGAGCAGTTCTTC. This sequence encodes CASSSGTSGETEQFF.